Listed below are T cell receptor beta chains from one sample, sequenced in a study of blood T cell repertoires in COVID-19. Assay used: immunoSEQ multiplex PCR; TCRdb lists only in-frame clones, some missing. The sample comprises about 190,000 clones, under 85% of which are singletons, and roughly 6.6% rests with the top ten. Input material: peripheral blood. These receptors were collected from a middle-aged woman with acute or convalescent COVID-19. Each CDR3 is given without its conserved first and last residue. Each record gives: J gene, V gene, CDR3 protein.

TRBJ2-7,TRBV15,ATSREGGINSYEQY
TRBJ1-6,TRBV2,ASNYGSYNSPLH
TRBJ1-3,TRBV9,ASSVGSSGNTIY
TRBJ1-2,TRBV12-3/TRBV12-4,ASSRDYGYT
TRBJ2-1,TRBV7-9,ASSLVVAGSEQF
TRBJ2-7,TRBV5-1,ASSLASGLAGGYEQY
TRBJ1-3,TRBV2,ASSENWFGDTIY
TRBJ2-2,TRBV28,ASSLWAVAGELF
TRBJ1-2,TRBV20-1,SASYGTGDSGYT
TRBJ2-3,TRBV5-4,ASSLGSGATDTQY
TRBJ1-1,TRBV10-3,AVTGGTEAF
TRBJ2-7,TRBV7-2,ASKPGTGVYEQY